A selection of T cell receptor beta chains follows, all from one sample in a study of OX40 agonist ivuxolimab in advanced cancers. Profiled with immunoSEQ multiplex PCR; TCRdb holds only in-frame clones, not every one. The sample contains 90,000 or so clones, around 91% of which appear only once. Sequenced material: CD4+ or CD8+ T cells sorted from blood, taken in a trial of the OX40 agonist ivuxolimab. Receptors were obtained from an adult with an advanced solid tumor such as melanoma, head and neck, liver or kidney cancer. Each CDR3 is given with its conserved first and last residue. Fields, in order: CDR3 protein, V gene, J gene, clone size. Not every row has a clone size; where given, it reads once, few, many or a size class.

cdr3_aa: CASSEGTGASNTEAFF; v_call: TRBV6-4; j_call: TRBJ1-1; clone_size: once
cdr3_aa: CSGLESATYEQYF; v_call: TRBV29-1; j_call: TRBJ2-7; clone_size: .
cdr3_aa: CASSSGSGNTIYF; v_call: TRBV5-6; j_call: TRBJ1-3; clone_size: .
cdr3_aa: CASSPRLAGISETQYF; v_call: TRBV27; j_call: TRBJ2-5; clone_size: .
cdr3_aa: CASSLGATNEKLFF; v_call: TRBV7-2; j_call: TRBJ1-4; clone_size: .
cdr3_aa: CASSIDQGTYGYTF; v_call: TRBV19; j_call: TRBJ1-2; clone_size: .
cdr3_aa: CASSFGTSGRSRTDTQYF; v_call: TRBV7-3; j_call: TRBJ2-3; clone_size: .
cdr3_aa: CASSPNGRVRTYNEQFF; v_call: TRBV27; j_call: TRBJ2-1; clone_size: .
cdr3_aa: CASSILGQARRETQYF; v_call: TRBV2; j_call: TRBJ2-5; clone_size: .
cdr3_aa: CAWMLTEYTGELFF; v_call: TRBV30; j_call: TRBJ2-2; clone_size: .
cdr3_aa: CASSHSDRGINTEAFF; v_call: TRBV7-9; j_call: TRBJ1-1; clone_size: .
cdr3_aa: CAWCPEPSSTDTQYF; v_call: TRBV30; j_call: TRBJ2-3; clone_size: .
cdr3_aa: CASSSGRITDTQYF; v_call: TRBV10-3; j_call: TRBJ2-3; clone_size: .
cdr3_aa: CASSPWTSGEETQYF; v_call: TRBV6-5; j_call: TRBJ2-5; clone_size: .
cdr3_aa: CASSFLGENYEQYF; v_call: TRBV28; j_call: TRBJ2-7; clone_size: .
cdr3_aa: CASTPGTADEKLFF; v_call: TRBV7-9; j_call: TRBJ1-4; clone_size: .
cdr3_aa: CSVDLGQLGQYF; v_call: TRBV29-1; j_call: TRBJ2-7; clone_size: .
cdr3_aa: CASSQLMTSGANVLTF; v_call: TRBV28; j_call: TRBJ2-6; clone_size: .
cdr3_aa: CASSPFTGGVQQYF; v_call: TRBV7-2; j_call: TRBJ2-7; clone_size: .
cdr3_aa: CASSSRTGPYEQYF; v_call: TRBV5-1; j_call: TRBJ2-7; clone_size: .
cdr3_aa: CASSLEGQETQYF; v_call: TRBV5-4; j_call: TRBJ2-5; clone_size: .
cdr3_aa: CASSYGRNTGELFF; v_call: TRBV6-6; j_call: TRBJ2-2; clone_size: .
cdr3_aa: CASSSPGPVETQYF; v_call: TRBV28; j_call: TRBJ2-5; clone_size: .
cdr3_aa: CASSPGGGRQFF; v_call: TRBV7-2; j_call: TRBJ2-1; clone_size: .
cdr3_aa: CASSPRYRQLYSGNTIYF; v_call: TRBV4-1; j_call: TRBJ1-3; clone_size: .
cdr3_aa: CASSVRGFRSGYTF; v_call: TRBV2; j_call: TRBJ1-2; clone_size: once
cdr3_aa: CASSRWTGTDTQYF; v_call: TRBV6-1; j_call: TRBJ2-3; clone_size: .
cdr3_aa: CASRAGAGTDTQYF; v_call: TRBV5-8; j_call: TRBJ2-3; clone_size: .
cdr3_aa: CASGGNSYEQYF; v_call: TRBV11-2; j_call: TRBJ2-7; clone_size: .
cdr3_aa: CASSSGLQTYNEQFF; v_call: TRBV7-2; j_call: TRBJ2-1; clone_size: .
cdr3_aa: CASRKDRGLTEQYF; v_call: TRBV5-1; j_call: TRBJ2-7; clone_size: .
cdr3_aa: CASSLGGATGPSNEKLFF; v_call: TRBV5-1; j_call: TRBJ1-4; clone_size: .
cdr3_aa: CASSLSRTNNEQFF; v_call: TRBV5-4; j_call: TRBJ2-1; clone_size: .
cdr3_aa: CASIPSTSTDTQYF; v_call: TRBV5-6; j_call: TRBJ2-3; clone_size: .
cdr3_aa: CASSESGYGYTF; v_call: TRBV10-1; j_call: TRBJ1-2; clone_size: .
cdr3_aa: CASSPTGRANVLTF; v_call: TRBV18; j_call: TRBJ2-6; clone_size: .
cdr3_aa: CASSIDPRQDTEAFF; v_call: TRBV19; j_call: TRBJ1-1; clone_size: .
cdr3_aa: CASSLAGPGAMNTEAFF; v_call: TRBV5-1; j_call: TRBJ1-1; clone_size: .
cdr3_aa: CAISGQDRRGTEAFF; v_call: TRBV10-3; j_call: TRBJ1-1; clone_size: .
cdr3_aa: CASRPTSSSGSPDTQYF; v_call: TRBV5-1; j_call: TRBJ2-3; clone_size: .
cdr3_aa: CASSGTGGTEKLFF; v_call: TRBV6-5; j_call: TRBJ1-4; clone_size: .
cdr3_aa: CASSLDDYGYTF; v_call: TRBV5-4; j_call: TRBJ1-2; clone_size: .
cdr3_aa: CAWSGPQTGYEQYF; v_call: TRBV30; j_call: TRBJ2-7; clone_size: .
cdr3_aa: CASSFPLGTDTQYF; v_call: TRBV5-6; j_call: TRBJ2-3; clone_size: .
cdr3_aa: CSAMLHHEQFF; v_call: TRBV20-1; j_call: TRBJ2-1; clone_size: .
cdr3_aa: CASRTTGQSYGYTF; v_call: TRBV2; j_call: TRBJ1-2; clone_size: .
cdr3_aa: CASSYRTGVAFF; v_call: TRBV6-5; j_call: TRBJ1-1; clone_size: .
cdr3_aa: CASRSSGRVGDTQYF; v_call: TRBV19; j_call: TRBJ2-3; clone_size: .
cdr3_aa: CASSLGLAGDEQYF; v_call: TRBV5-4; j_call: TRBJ2-7; clone_size: .
cdr3_aa: CASRGTNTEAFF; v_call: TRBV28; j_call: TRBJ1-1; clone_size: .
cdr3_aa: CAWRDWDNESRGYTF; v_call: TRBV30; j_call: TRBJ1-2; clone_size: .
cdr3_aa: CASIGTGVSKQYF; v_call: TRBV5-6; j_call: TRBJ2-7; clone_size: .
cdr3_aa: CASSYSQGNIQYF; v_call: TRBV6-6; j_call: TRBJ2-4; clone_size: .